What follows are 24 T cell receptor beta chains derived from one specimen sequenced in a study of Graves' ophthalmopathy and Graves' hyperthyroidism. Transcripts of RNA were the source for amplifying TCR beta CDR3 regions. HTBI primers served in a first-round RT-PCR, which a second-round multiplex PCR followed. TCRdb recomputed calls from the multiplex PCR reads with MiXCR, one row per CDR3 protein. The sample includes some 750,000 distinct CDR3 sequences, roughly two fifths of them seen just once. The sequenced sample consisted of peripheral blood. These receptors were obtained from an adult man with Graves' ophthalmopathy.

As regards this clonotype: A much more abundant neighbour one base away suggests this may be a read error. V and J are TRBV7-2 and TRBJ1-2, with D hard to call. This CDR3 comprises 15 residues. CDR1 is SGHTA and CDR2 is FQGNSA in the germline V gene. The V end was cut by 3 bases, the J end by 7 bases, with 18 bases between. The CDR3 region has the DNA TGTGCCAGCAGCTTGGAGGACGGTCGCCCATGTGGCTACACCTTC. The encoded protein is CASSLEDGRPCGYTF.

This chain connects TRBV6-2 or TRBV6-3 to TRBJ1-1; perhaps TRBD1 as D (5 bases). CDR3 length: 14 residues. The V end lost 5 bases, the J end lost 2 bases, and 12 bases lay between the germline ends. From germline, CDR1 is MNHEY and CDR2 SVGEGT. In DNA form, the CDR3 reads TGTGCCAGCAGTGTTTACGGGGCTAACACTGAAGCTTTCTTT. It translates to CASSVYGANTEAFF.

There are many counts of this clonotype. This chain uses TRBV7-9 with TRBJ2-2; D is ambiguous. The germline V and J ends were trimmed by 3 bases and 13 bases, with 12 bases remaining between them. The V gene's germline CDR1 is SEHNR and CDR2 FQNEAQ (reference sequence). There are 12 residues in the CDR3. CDR3 nucleotides: TGTGCCAGCAGCTTTTCCCGAGGCGCGCTGTTTTTT. It encodes CASSFSRGALFF.

The table lists this clonotype with a few counts. The chain couples TRBV11-1 to TRBJ1-4, with TRBD1 matching over 9 bases. CDR3 size: 15 residues. V gave up 5 bases and J gave up 4 bases; unmatched junction bases: 5. Germline-derived CDR1 and CDR2 are SGHAT and FQDESV (reference sequence). CDR3 region: CASSTTGGDNEKLFF. Written as DNA, the CDR3 is TGTGCCAGCAGCACAACAGGGGGCGATAATGAAAAACTGTTTTTT. The whole variable domain, filled in from reference TRBV11-1 and TRBJ1-4, reads EAEVAQSPRYKITEKSQAVAFWCDPISGHATLYWYRQILGQGPELLVQFQDESVVDDSQLPKDRFSAERLKGVDSTLKIQPAELGDSAMYLCASSTTGGDNEKLFFGSGTQLSVL.

V and J are TRBV10-3 and TRBJ1-2; 7 positions match TRBD1. After removal of 8 bases from V and 2 bases from J, the junction contained 8 bases not matched to a gene. Germline CDR1 is ENHRY and CDR2 is SYGVKD. The CDR3 runs to 14 residues. CDR3 DNA: TGTGCCATCTCTCCGGGGACAGCAAACTATGGCTACACCTTC. It specifies CAISPGTANYGYTF.

On this clonotype: A clone one base away is much larger, so this may be a read error. The rearrangement uses TRBV2 and TRBJ2-5, with 8 bases that match TRBD2. Germline CDR1 is SNHLY and CDR2 is FYNNEI. V was clipped by 8 bases and J by 4 bases; unmatched bases: 15. The length of the CDR3 is 16 residues. CDR3: CASGEGSGRGRETQYF. CDR3 coding DNA: TGTGCCAGCGGAGAAGGGAGCGGGAGAGGGCGAGAGACCCAGTACTTC.

The chain carries TRBV29-1 and TRBJ1-1; D might be TRBD1 (5 bases). Between the trimmed V and J ends, which lost 3 bases and 0 bases, there was a span of 8 bases. CDR1 and CDR2 (germline): SQVTM, ANQGSEA. The CDR3 is 13 residues long. The CDR3 sequence is CSVETAMNTEAFF. CDR3 DNA sequence: TGCAGCGTTGAGACAGCAATGAACACTGAAGCTTTCTTT.

This clonotype was counted a few times. This chain uses TRBV3-1 with TRBJ1-2; possibly TRBD1 for D (5 bases). The CDR3 is 15 amino acids. Germline CDR1 LGHDT, CDR2 YNNKEL (reference sequence). Trimming pared 0 bases from V and 3 bases from J, leaving 11 bases between. The CDR3 spells CASSQDRERDYGYTF. In nucleotides, the CDR3 is TGTGCCAGCAGCCAAGACAGGGAAAGAGACTATGGCTACACCTTC.

The chain has TRBV7-9 and TRBJ1-1, with D perhaps TRBD1 (5 bases). Trimming took 5 bases from V and 5 from J, leaving 15 bases between them. This CDR3 has 14 residues. In germline, CDR1 is SEHNR, CDR2 FQNEAQ (reference sequence). CDR3 sequence reads: CASSLGGIETEAFF. DNA of the CDR3: TGTGCCAGCAGCCTTGGGGGAATAGAGACTGAAGCTTTCTTT.

The chain carries TRBV7-9 and TRBJ2-2; D is ambiguous. V lost 6 bases to trimming and J lost 10 bases, with 12 bases between them. The CDR3 extends over 12 amino acids. Germline V gene data show CDR1 as SEHNR and CDR2 as FQNEAQ (reference sequence). The CDR3 DNA sequence: TGTGCCAGCAGAGAAACCTCGGAGGAGCTGTTTTTT. The encoded protein is CASRETSEELFF.

V and J are TRBV11-2 and TRBJ1-2; possibly TRBD1 for D (6 bases). Germline-derived CDR1 and CDR2 are SGHAT and FQNNGV. The V end was cut by 4 bases, the J end by 7 bases, with 22 bases between. The CDR3 is 16 amino acids. The CDR3 reads CASSWATGSPGGGYTF. The CDR3 region has the DNA TGTGCCAGCAGCTGGGCGACAGGATCCCCGGGAGGTGGCTACACCTTC.

This clonotype has at least ten counts. The CDR3 sequence: CASSVTGRGTEAFF. The CDR3 bases are TGTGCCAGCAGTGTGACAGGCCGAGGCACTGAAGCTTTCTTT. This chain connects TRBV6-1 to TRBJ1-1, with D perhaps TRBD1 (6 bases). The germline gives CDR1 MNHNS, CDR2 SASEGT. V lost 4 bases to trimming and J lost 4 bases, with 13 bases between them. The CDR3 extends over 14 amino acids.

This clonotype was recorded a few times. The chain is built from TRBV7-9 and TRBJ2-2, with 9 bases lining up with TRBD2. From germline, CDR1 is SEHNR and CDR2 FQNEAQ (reference sequence). The CDR3 loop spans 17 amino acids. V shed 6 bases and J 0 bases; nucleotides not matched to a gene: 8. The CDR3 loop reads CASSPGTSRSNTGELFF. DNA for the CDR3: TGTGCCAGCAGTCCCGGGACTAGCAGATCGAACACCGGGGAGCTGTTTTTT.

This clonotype was detected only a few times. The CDR3 coding sequence is TGTGCCAGCAGCTTAGAGAAACAGGGGGCTTACGAGCAGTACTTC. Its translation is CASSLEKQGAYEQYF. The chain joins TRBV7-9 to TRBJ2-7, with 9 bases that match TRBD1. V was pared by 1 base and J by 4 bases, with 5 bases of the junction left unmatched. CDR1 is SEHNR and CDR2 is FQNEAQ in the germline V gene (reference sequence). CDR3 length: 15 residues.

V gene TRBV10-2 combines with J gene TRBJ2-1; the D gene is possibly TRBD1 (6 bases). The CDR3 runs 14 residues. V was clipped by 6 bases and J by 4 bases, with 13 bases between them. From germline, CDR1 is WSHSY and CDR2 SAAADI. The CDR3 loop is CASSGTSFYNEQFF. CDR3 bases: TGCGCCAGCAGCGGGACAAGCTTTTACAATGAGCAGTTCTTC.

On this clonotype: Compared with germline, one end of the junction differs, possibly owing to a read error. The V and J genes are TRBV24-1 and TRBJ2-7; 7 bases agree with TRBD1. Germline V gene sequence: CDR1 KGHDR, CDR2 SFDVKD. The CDR3 length is 15 residues. As DNA, the CDR3 is TGTGCCAACAGTGGGACAGTTACAAGCTCCTACGAGCAGTACTTC. It yields the protein CANSGTVTSSYEQYF.

The genes are TRBV2 and TRBJ2-5; TRBD2 is a possible D gene (7 bases). CDR3 length equals 15 residues. Germline V gene sequence: CDR1 SNHLY, CDR2 FYNNEI. Trimming removed 4 bases at V and 5 bases at J, with 17 bases between. The CDR3 DNA reads as TGTGCCAGCAGTGTTATAGGGGGGGCCGCGGAGACCCAGTACTTC. Translation: CASSVIGGAAETQYF.

The chain couples TRBV2 to TRBJ1-5, with D maybe TRBD1 (5 bases). This CDR3 region has 13 residues. V lost 4 bases, J lost 15 bases, and 19 bases lay in between. The germline CDR1 and CDR2 sequences are SNHLY and FYNNEI. The CDR3 region has the DNA TGTGCCAGCAGTGGGGACGGGTCCTCTTTCCGGCATTTT. As protein: CASSGDGSSFRHF.

This clonotype was seen a handful of times. V is TRBV7-2 and J is TRBJ2-5, with D possibly TRBD2 on 6 matching bases. The V and J ends lost 2 bases and 4 bases respectively, with 17 bases between them. Germline CDR1 is SGHTA and CDR2 is FQGNSA. This CDR3 contains 16 residues. The CDR3 bases are TGTGCCAGCAGCTTAAGGAACCCGGAGGGTAGAGAGACCCAGTACTTC. It encodes CASSLRNPEGRETQYF.

This clonotype was found many times. The genes are TRBV29-1 and TRBJ1-2; D is undetermined. Per the germline V gene, CDR1 is SQVTM and CDR2 is ANQGSEA. The CDR3 runs 13 residues. V shed 5 bases and J shed 4 bases, with 14 bases lying between them. The CDR3 sequence: CSVPREGIYGYTF. CDR3 DNA: TGCAGCGTTCCTCGGGAAGGGATCTATGGCTACACCTTC.

This clonotype turned up a few times. The genes are TRBV2 and TRBJ1-1; tentative D call: TRBD1 (5 bases). The CDR3 has 17 amino acids. Germline V CDR1 and CDR2: SNHLY, FYNNEI. V dropped 8 bases and J dropped 1 base, with 23 bases sitting between them. The CDR3 nucleotides are TGTGCCAGCTCACGCCAGTGGGACTGGGGATCGAACACTGAAGCTTTCTTT. Translating gives CASSRQWDWGSNTEAFF.

This clonotype has only a few counts. J is TRBJ2-5 and V is TRBV20-1; 9 nucleotides align to TRBD2. The CDR3 contains 13 residues. Germline assignment: CDR1 DFQATT and CDR2 SNEGSKA (reference sequence). This CDR3 reads CSPIAGVTETQYF. In nucleotides, the CDR3 is TGCAGCCCTATAGCGGGAGTCACAGAGACCCAGTACTTC.

This clonotype has more than one count but fewer than ten. The chain links TRBV12-3 or TRBV12-4 to TRBJ1-2; TRBD1 aligns across 8 bases. V was clipped by 6 bases and J by 4 bases; unmatched bases: 7. This CDR3 has 14 amino acids. CDR3 residues: CASSIRTGIYGYTF. Written as DNA, the CDR3 is TGTGCCAGCAGCATAAGGACAGGGATCTATGGCTACACCTTC.

This chain links TRBV7-9 with TRBJ1-4; D possibly corresponds to TRBD1 (5 bases). V shed 1 base and J shed 7 bases, with 16 bases lying between them. Germline loops: CDR1 SEHNR, CDR2 FQNEAQ (reference sequence). CDR3 length: 16 amino acids. The CDR3, as DNA: TGTGCCAGCAGCTTAGGGCGCGTATCAGGGAGTGAAAAACTGTTTTTT. Encoded protein: CASSLGRVSGSEKLFF.